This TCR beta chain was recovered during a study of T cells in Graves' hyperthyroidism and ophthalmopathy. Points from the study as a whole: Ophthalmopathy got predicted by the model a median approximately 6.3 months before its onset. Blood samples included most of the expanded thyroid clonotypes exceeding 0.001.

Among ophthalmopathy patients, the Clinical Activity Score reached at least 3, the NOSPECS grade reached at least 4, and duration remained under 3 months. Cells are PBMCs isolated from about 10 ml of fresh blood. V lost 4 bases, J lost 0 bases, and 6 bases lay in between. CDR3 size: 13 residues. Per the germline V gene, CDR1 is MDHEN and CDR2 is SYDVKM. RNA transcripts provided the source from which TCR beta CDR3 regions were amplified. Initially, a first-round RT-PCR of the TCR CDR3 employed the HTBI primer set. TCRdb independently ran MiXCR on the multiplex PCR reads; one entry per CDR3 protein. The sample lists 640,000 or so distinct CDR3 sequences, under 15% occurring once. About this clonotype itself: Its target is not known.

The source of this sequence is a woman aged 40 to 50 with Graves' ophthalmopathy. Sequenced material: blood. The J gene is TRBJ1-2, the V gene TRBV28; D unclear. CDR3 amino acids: CASSSSSNYGYTF. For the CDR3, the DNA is TGTGCCAGCAGTTCCTCCTCTAACTATGGCTACACCTTC.